Presented here are 29 T cell receptor beta chains from one specimen sequenced in a study of blood T cell repertoires in COVID-19 (dated by TCRdb to about 2020). The library came from the immunoSEQ multiplex PCR assay. TCRdb retrieved this table from immuneACCESS and kept in-frame rearrangements only. Not all clones are present; in checked studies, unresolved V genes account for under half, and no reason is known for the remainder. The sample data list 240,000 or so clones, and more than 75% of these were observed just once. The ten largest clones take up 0.95% to 1% of the sample. Sequenced input: peripheral blood. The receptors shown here come from a woman aged 35 to 49 who had recovered from COVID-19.

The chain is built from TRBV21-1 and TRBJ2-7; the tabulated D call, TRBD1, remains unverified against the DNA. TRBV21-1 is annotated as a pseudogene. CDR3 size: 16 residues. Written as DNA, the CDR3 is TGTGCCAGCACCGCTTCGGGACAGGGGGCGGACTACGAGCAGTACTTC. Residues: CASTASGQGADYEQYF.

The chain links TRBV30 to TRBJ1-6; 9 positions agree with TRBD1. The germline V gene encodes CDR1 GTSNPN and CDR2 SVGIG (reference sequence). Losses at the gene ends were 8 bases for V and 14 bases for J; bases not matched to a gene: 10. The CDR3 extends over 12 amino acids. In DNA form, the CDR3 reads TGTGCCCGGACCACAGGGGGCGAGGCCCTCCACTTT. It is translated as CARTTGGEALHF.

The chain recombines TRBV2 with TRBJ1-6, with TRBD1 matching 8 bases. This CDR3 has 14 amino acids. Germline V gene lookup returns CDR1 SNHLY and CDR2 FYNNEI. The junction had 5 bases not matched to a gene; V was cut back by 4 bases and J by 9 bases. The chain's CDR3 is CASSVGQGGSPLHF. The CDR3 nucleotides are TGTGCCAGCAGTGTTGGACAGGGCGGTTCACCCCTCCACTTT.

The chain links TRBV18 to TRBJ2-1, with D possibly matching TRBD1 (5 bases). V was shortened by 3 bases and J by 5 bases, with 11 bases between the two germline ends. CDR1 is KGHSH, CDR2 LQKENI, per germline. This CDR3 has 14 amino acids. The chain's CDR3 is CASSPRGANNEQFF. CDR3 sequence (DNA): TGTGCCAGCTCACCTCGTGGGGCCAACAATGAGCAGTTCTTC.

Comments on this clone: This same CDR3 is encoded by further DNA sequences in the sample. The chain uses TRBV7-9 and TRBJ2-1; 10 bases fit TRBD2. The J segment lost 8 bases and the V segment lost 2 bases, leaving 9 bases of the junction unmatched. Looked up from germline, CDR1 is SEHNR and CDR2 is FQNEAQ (reference sequence). This CDR3 has 16 residues. For the CDR3, the DNA is TGTGCCAGCAGCTTATTAGCGGGAGGCCCTGGGGATGAGCAGTTCTTC. The encoded protein is CASSLLAGGPGDEQFF.

The V gene is TRBV6-5, the J gene TRBJ1-3; the D gene is possibly TRBD1 (5 bases). V lost 10 bases, J lost 4 bases, and 17 bases lay in between. CDR1 and CDR2 (germline): MNHEY, SVGAGI. The CDR3 extends over 14 amino acids. The CDR3 loop reads CATQGQGNGNTIYF. In DNA form, the CDR3 reads TGTGCCACCCAGGGCCAGGGTAACGGAAACACCATATATTTT.

This rearrangement joins TRBV9 to TRBJ2-1, with 9 bases that match TRBD2. The J segment lost 8 bases and the V segment lost 6 bases, leaving 18 bases of the junction unmatched. The CDR3 covers 17 residues. CDR1 is SGDLS and CDR2 is YYNGEE in the germline V gene. CDR3 DNA: TGTGCCAGCACCGGTAGGGCGGGAGGGCGGACTCCCCATGAGCAGTTCTTC. Translation gives CASTGRAGGRTPHEQFF. The entire variable domain, with the rest obtained from reference TRBV9 and TRBJ2-1, is as follows: DSGVTQTPKHLITATGQRVTLRCSPRSGDLSVYWYQQSLDQGLQFLIQYYNGEERAKGNILERFSAQQFPDLHSELNLSSLELGDSALYFCASTGRAGGRTPHEQFFGPGTRLTVL.

This chain links TRBV30 with TRBJ2-5; 9 bases fit TRBD2. Looked up from germline, CDR1 is GTSNPN and CDR2 is SVGIG (reference sequence). V was pared by 0 bases and J by 5 bases, with 1 base of the junction left unmatched. This CDR3 region has 13 residues. The CDR3 loop reads CAWSVLAGETQYF. CDR3 bases: TGTGCCTGGAGTGTCCTAGCGGGGGAGACCCAGTACTTC.

V and J are TRBV5-8 and TRBJ2-5; 10 bases fit TRBD1. The CDR3 covers 14 residues. CDR1 and CDR2 (germline): SGHTS, YDEGEE. Germline trimming cut 6 bases from V and 4 bases from J; bases unmatched to any gene: 6. The CDR3 DNA reads as TGTGCCAGCACCAGACAGGGGGCGGGAGAGACCCAGTACTTC. It translates to CASTRQGAGETQYF.

The chain recombines TRBV10-2 with TRBJ2-7; TRBD2 agrees at 9 bases. From germline, CDR1 is WSHSY and CDR2 SAAADI. This CDR3 contains 14 residues. The junction had 0 bases not matched to a gene; V was cut back by 2 bases and J by 1 base. The CDR3 DNA reads as TGCGCCAGCAGTGAGGCGGGAGGGTCCTACGAGCAGTACGTC. Its protein product is CASSEAGGSYEQYV.

The V gene is TRBV5-1, the J gene TRBJ1-5; D not resolved. This CDR3 comprises 13 residues. Trimming removed 4 bases from V and 4 bases from J, with 9 bases in between. CDR1 is SGHRS, CDR2 YFSETQ, per germline. The CDR3 protein is CASSPGPNQPQHF. In DNA, the CDR3 is TGCGCCAGCAGCCCCGGTCCAAATCAGCCCCAGCATTTT.

The chain uses TRBV2 and TRBJ2-2, with 11 bases identical to TRBD1. CDR1 is SNHLY, CDR2 FYNNEI, per germline. J was trimmed by 13 bases and V by 7 bases; bases with no gene match: 11. The CDR3 is 14 residues long. The CDR3 loop is CASNRDRGSGVLFF. CDR3 sequence (DNA): TGTGCCAGCAATAGGGACAGGGGGTCCGGAGTGCTGTTTTTT.

This clone was counted a few times. This sequence joins TRBV28 and TRBJ1-3; D call uncertain. Trimming pared 5 bases from V and 7 bases from J, leaving 12 bases between. The CDR3 has 13 amino acids. Per the germline V gene, CDR1 is MDHEN and CDR2 is SYDVKM. CDR3 nucleotides: TGTGCCAGCAGTCCAGGAGGGTGGAACACCATATATTTT. It is translated as CASSPGGWNTIYF.

The chain has TRBV6-5 and TRBJ2-7, with 9 bases fitting TRBD1. The V and J ends lost 5 bases and 5 bases, in that order; junction bases with no gene match: 10. CDR1 is MNHEY and CDR2 is SVGAGI in the germline V gene. The CDR3 is 15 residues long. The CDR3 spells CASSTGQGNVHEQYF. CDR3 nucleotide sequence: TGTGCCAGCAGTACCGGACAGGGGAACGTTCACGAGCAGTACTTC.

J is TRBJ1-2 and V is TRBV11-2; possible D gene TRBD1, 5 bases. In germline, CDR1 is SGHAT, CDR2 FQNNGV. The CDR3 is 15 residues long. Deletions cut 1 base from V and 4 bases from J, with 13 bases between. The DNA of the CDR3 is TGTGCCAGCAGCTTAGTGGGGCTCGGCTCCTATGGCTACACCTTC. Protein sequence: CASSLVGLGSYGYTF. The full variable domain, in which reference TRBV11-2 and TRBJ1-2 provide the parts outside the CDR3, is EAGVAQSPRYKIIEKRQSVAFWCNPISGHATLYWYQQILGQGPKLLIQFQNNGVVDDSQLPKDRFSAERLKGVDSTLKIQPAKLEDSAVYLCASSLVGLGSYGYTFGSGTRLTVV.

This chain links TRBV7-9 with TRBJ1-1; D is uncertain. V was clipped by 5 bases and J by 1 base, with 11 bases between them. Germline CDR1 reads SEHNR; CDR2 reads FQNEAQ (reference sequence). This CDR3 is built from 14 residues. CDR3 DNA: TGTGCCAGCAGCGGTTGGGCAGCGAACACTGAAGCTTTCTTT. This codes for CASSGWAANTEAFF. Full variable domain (remainder filled in from reference TRBV7-9 and TRBJ1-1): DTGVSQNPRHKITKRGQNVTFRCDPISEHNRLYWYRQTLGQGPEFLTYFQNEAQLEKSRLLSDRFSAERPKGSFSTLEIQRTEQGDSAMYLCASSGWAANTEAFFGQGTRLTVV.

This chain links TRBV6-5 with TRBJ2-7; 7 bases align to TRBD1. The CDR3 spans 16 residues. V lost 4 bases to trimming and J lost 4 bases; unmatched junction nucleotides: 13. The germline V gene encodes CDR1 MNHEY and CDR2 SVGAGI. The CDR3 loop reads CASSSSPGQTIYEQYF. DNA of the CDR3: TGTGCCAGCAGTTCTAGTCCGGGACAGACGATATACGAGCAGTACTTC.

This clone has just a few counts. The CDR3 nucleotides read TGTGCCAGCAGTTTATGGGGGGCAGGGGGTCCTAATGAAAAACTGTTTTTT. It is translated as CASSLWGAGGPNEKLFF. The V and J genes are TRBV28 and TRBJ1-4; 7 bases fit TRBD1. The CDR3 totals 17 residues. J was trimmed by 3 bases and V by 0 bases; bases with no gene match: 7. Germline values: CDR1 MDHEN, CDR2 SYDVKM.

This chain uses TRBV5-1 with TRBJ2-3; D perhaps matches TRBD1 (7 bases). The CDR3 is made up of 14 amino acids. The ends were cut back, 5 bases at V and 2 bases at J, with 12 bases in the middle. Per the germline V gene, CDR1 is SGHRS and CDR2 is YFSETQ. The CDR3, as DNA: TGCGCCAGCAGGGAGGGGGCACTCACAGATACGCAGTATTTT. Translated: CASREGALTDTQYF.

The chain employs TRBV27 and TRBJ1-4; no reliable D call. V was clipped by 2 bases and J by 0 bases, with 7 bases between them. CDR1 and CDR2 from the germline V gene are MNHEY and SMNVEV (reference sequence). The CDR3 runs to 15 residues. DNA for the CDR3: TGTGCCAGCAGTTTAGTGGGCACAACTAATGAAAAACTGTTTTTT. This translates into CASSLVGTTNEKLFF.

This clone was seen only once. V usage is TRBV3-1 (or the pseudogene TRBV3-2) and J usage is TRBJ2-5; 15 positions match TRBD2. Trimming removed 2 bases from V and 4 bases from J; junction bases left unmatched: 5. Germline CDR1 is LGHDT and CDR2 is YNNKEL (reference sequence). The length of the CDR3 is 17 residues. CDR3 residues: CASSQLGLAGGLETQYF. DNA for the CDR3: TGTGCCAGCAGCCAACTAGGACTAGCGGGAGGGCTAGAGACCCAGTACTTC.

J is TRBJ1-5 and V is TRBV3-1 (or the pseudogene TRBV3-2); TRBD1 is a possible D gene (5 bases). The V end was cut by 1 base, the J end by 2 bases, with 15 bases between. CDR3 length: 17 amino acids. The V gene's germline CDR1 is LGHDT and CDR2 YNNKEL (reference sequence). CDR3 nucleotides: TGTGCCAGCAGCCAAGGTGGGGTTTGGGGGGGCAATCAGCCCCAGCATTTT. Amino acids: CASSQGGVWGGNQPQHF.

V and J are TRBV5-8 and TRBJ1-2, with a tentative D call TRBD1 (6 bases). The V and J ends lost 4 bases and 14 bases respectively, with 15 bases between them. The CDR3 is 11 residues long. Germline V lookup: CDR1 SGHTS, CDR2 YDEGEE. The CDR3 region has the DNA TGTGCCAGCAGCCCCCGAGGGGGTGGAACCTTC. This encodes CASSPRGGGTF.

As DNA, the CDR3 is TGTGCCAGCAGTTACGGCTCCGTAGGGGCCGGCTATGGCTACACCTTC. Amino acids: CASSYGSVGAGYGYTF. The chain combines TRBV6-5 with TRBJ1-2, with a weak D call TRBD1 (5 bases). The CDR3 has 16 residues. Deletions cut 2 bases from V and 4 bases from J, with 17 bases between. Germline CDR1 reads MNHEY; CDR2 reads SVGAGI.

This chain links TRBV28 with TRBJ1-2; the D gene is possibly TRBD1 (6 bases). CDR3 length equals 14 residues. The germline V gene encodes CDR1 MDHEN and CDR2 SYDVKM. Deletions cut 10 bases from V and 1 base from J, with 16 bases between. In DNA, the CDR3 is TGTGCCATCTCGACAGGCCCCTTTAACTATGGCTACACCTTC. Protein product: CAISTGPFNYGYTF.

The chain joins TRBV10-2 to TRBJ2-2; D is possibly TRBD2 (6 bases). This CDR3 has 16 residues. Germline V gives CDR1 WSHSY, CDR2 SAAADI. The germline V and J ends were trimmed by 3 bases and 3 bases, with 14 bases remaining between them. CDR3 DNA sequence: TGCGCCAGCAGTGATTTGGGGACTGGATACACCGGGGAGCTGTTTTTT. It translates to CASSDLGTGYTGELFF.

This clone was recorded a few times. The chain recombines TRBV7-8 with TRBJ1-5, with D unresolved. Germline V lookup: CDR1 SGHVS, CDR2 FQNEAQ. Deletions cut 2 bases from V and 3 bases from J, with 11 bases between. This CDR3 region has 15 residues. The CDR3 here is CASSLSEGSNQPQHF. The DNA of the CDR3 is TGTGCCAGCAGCTTATCGGAGGGATCCAATCAGCCCCAGCATTTT.

The V call is TRBV29-1, the J call TRBJ1-6; 7 bases map to TRBD1. Germline loops: CDR1 SQVTM, CDR2 ANQGSEA. J gave up 6 bases and V 4 bases, and 6 bases lay outside the gene matches. This CDR3 comprises 14 residues. The CDR3 DNA is TGCAGCGTTGGAGAGGGGGCGGTTAATTCACCCCTCCACTTT. It yields the protein CSVGEGAVNSPLHF.

The chain carries TRBV5-4 and TRBJ2-4, with 7 bases aligning to TRBD2. V was pared by 0 bases and J by 1 base, with 4 bases of the junction left unmatched. Germline CDR1 is SGHNT and CDR2 is YYREEE (reference sequence). This CDR3 is built from 16 residues. This CDR3 is CASSLGGRDAKNIQYF. The CDR3 DNA is TGTGCCAGCAGCTTGGGAGGGAGGGACGCCAAAAACATTCAGTACTTC.